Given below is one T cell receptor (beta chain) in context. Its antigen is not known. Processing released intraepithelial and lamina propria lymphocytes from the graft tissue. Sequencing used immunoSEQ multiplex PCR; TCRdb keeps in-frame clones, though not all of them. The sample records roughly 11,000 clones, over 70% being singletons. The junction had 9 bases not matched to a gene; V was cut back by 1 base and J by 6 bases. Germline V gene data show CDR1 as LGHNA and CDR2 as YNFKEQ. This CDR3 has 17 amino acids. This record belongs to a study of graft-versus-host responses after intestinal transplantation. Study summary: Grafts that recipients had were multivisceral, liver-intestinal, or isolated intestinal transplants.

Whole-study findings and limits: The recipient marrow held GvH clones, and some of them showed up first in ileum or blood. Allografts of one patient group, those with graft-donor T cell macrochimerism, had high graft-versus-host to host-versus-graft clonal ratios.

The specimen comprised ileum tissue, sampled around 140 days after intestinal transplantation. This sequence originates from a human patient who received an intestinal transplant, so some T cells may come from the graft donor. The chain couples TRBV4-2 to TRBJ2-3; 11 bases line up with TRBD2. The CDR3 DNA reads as TGTGCCAGCAGCCAAGGTGAAGGTAGCGGGAGGGGGGATACGCAGTATTTT. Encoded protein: CASSQGEGSGRGDTQYF.